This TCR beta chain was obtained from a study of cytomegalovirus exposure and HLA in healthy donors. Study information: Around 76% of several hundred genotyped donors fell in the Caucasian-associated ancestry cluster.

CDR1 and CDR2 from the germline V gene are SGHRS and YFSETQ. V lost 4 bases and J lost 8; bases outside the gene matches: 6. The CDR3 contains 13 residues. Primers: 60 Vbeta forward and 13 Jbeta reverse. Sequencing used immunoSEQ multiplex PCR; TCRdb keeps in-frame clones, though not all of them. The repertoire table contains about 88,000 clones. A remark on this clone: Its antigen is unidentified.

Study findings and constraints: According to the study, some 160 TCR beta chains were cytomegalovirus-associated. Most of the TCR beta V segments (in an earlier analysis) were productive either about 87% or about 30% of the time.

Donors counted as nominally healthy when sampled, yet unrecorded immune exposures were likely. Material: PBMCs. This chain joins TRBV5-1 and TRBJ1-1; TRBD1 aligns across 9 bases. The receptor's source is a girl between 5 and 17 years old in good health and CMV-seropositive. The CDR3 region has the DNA TGCGCCAGCAGCCCCGACAGGGGGTTCGAAGCTTTCTTT. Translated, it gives CASSPDRGFEAFF.